This T cell receptor beta chain derives from a study of cytomegalovirus exposure and HLA in healthy donors. Study conclusions and caveats: The listing of roughly 160 TCR beta chains classed them as cytomegalovirus-associated.

A remark on this clone: Its target is unknown.

Looked up from germline, CDR1 is SGHTA and CDR2 is FQGNSA. The CDR3 totals 18 residues. The ends lost 6 bases at V and 2 bases at J; junction bases unmatched: 12. Only in-frame clones appear in the TCRdb table, and some are missing; sequencing was by immunoSEQ multiplex PCR. The sample shows a few hundred thousand clones, 86% of them seen only once. This TCR derives from a woman in her late teens or twenties in good health and CMV-seronegative. Sequencing was done on a sample of PBMCs. V gene TRBV7-2 combines with J gene TRBJ2-3; 12 bases line up with TRBD2. DNA of the CDR3: TGTGCCAGCAGGGTGGGTCTAGCGGGAGGGTCCTACACAGATACGCAGTATTTT. It encodes CASRVGLAGGSYTDTQYF.